Here is one T cell receptor beta chain with its context. The sample carries other DNA sequences with the same CDR3. Germline assignment: CDR1 LNHNV and CDR2 YYDKDF (reference sequence). With 3 bases removed from V and 16 bases from J, the gap between germline ends came to 16 bases. CDR3 length: 12 amino acids. These data are taken from a study of T cell responses to AZD1222 COVID-19 vaccine. Method: immunoSEQ multiplex PCR; TCRdb's copy keeps in-frame clones and lacks some. The repertoire includes about 94,000 clones, 85% of them detected once, and 4.5% sits in the top ten. This sample comprised peripheral blood, obtained 28 days after the second AZD1222 dose. This clonotype was sampled from an adult who received the AZD1222 COVID-19 vaccine. The V and J genes are TRBV15 and TRBJ2-4; possible D gene TRBD2, 5 bases. In DNA, the CDR3 is TGTGCCACCAGCAGTGATGCAACTAGTGGCTACTTC. Its translation is CATSSDATSGYF.